This T cell receptor (beta chain) comes out of a study of T-cell memory formation after mild COVID-19. General study results and limits: There was no confirmation that second-wave clones peaking on day 37 were SARS-CoV-2 specific. Of the contracting clones, CD4+ ones lay mainly in CM and EM, and CD8+ ones in EMRA.

V was shortened by 5 bases and J by 8 bases, with 7 bases between the two germline ends. Germline V lookup: CDR1 MGHDK, CDR2 SYGVNS. The CDR3 runs to 11 residues. Constant-segment primers were used for 5'RACE, and the resulting TCR alpha and TCR beta cDNA libraries carried sample barcodes and UMIs. TCRdb independently ran MiXCR on the 5' RACE reads; one entry per CDR3 protein. The sample holds roughly 99,000 distinct CDR3 sequences, over 13% seen once. Turning to this clonotype: Its antigen is unknown.

This chain uses TRBV25-1 with TRBJ1-3, with D unresolved. Sequencing was done on a sample of PBMCs or a T cell subset sorted from them (not recorded which). This clonotype was obtained from a man in his late teens or twenties who had mild COVID-19 (a few samples of this study predate the infection). Cell type and time point are not known. The CDR3 region is CASSLGHTIYF. CDR3 sequence (DNA): TGTGCCAGCAGTTTAGGGCACACCATATATTTT.